One T cell receptor beta chain is described in this entry. Only one count was recorded for this clone. Its antigen remains undetermined. Base qualities are not provided; no much larger clone lies one nucleotide away. Whole blood was collected in K2EDTA tubes by collaborating institutions according to the institutions' own protocols. For TCRbeta analysis, collaborators shipped samples as frozen whole blood, isolated PBMCs, or DNA extracted from either of those sample types. This sample was taken from a study of blood T cell repertoires in COVID-19 (dated by TCRdb to between 2020 and 2021). As for the study more broadly: Samples from collaborators originated in the United States, Italy and Spain and spanned both the acute and convalescent phases of COVID-19. The prospective study material was composed of cDNA or gDNA derived from T cells, B-cell-depleted T cells, or PBMCs. Deeply sampled blood TCRbeta repertoires from subjects exposed to, actively infected with, or recovered from COVID-19 were included in the dataset. A freely available public database, intended as a resource for researchers studying the immune response to SARS-CoV-2, is where the repertoires were released. The samples were drawn from the first 160 participants of the ongoing ImmuneRACE study and from 1,254 subjects provided by 6 global collaborators. Sample metadata almost always included a de-identified subject ID, COVID-19 status, age in years and sex. Where HLA class I and class II types were available, the types were taken from metadata supplied by the sample provider, not from assay-based typing.

The immunoSEQ Assay, a bias-controlled multiplex PCR, was used to amplify TCRbeta CDR3 regions from genomic DNA. The authors' analysis ran thus. The number of nucleated cells in each sample was estimated by amplification of reference gene primers within the assay. To quantify the absolute abundance of each unique TCRbeta CDR3 rearrangement, sequence reads were collapsed and filtered. For each sample, productive Simpson clonality was calculated by taking the square root of Simpson's diversity index across productive rearrangements. As stored in TCRdb, this immuneACCESS dataset retains in-frame rearrangements with V and J assigned. A fraction of the clones does not appear; measured against another copy, unresolved V genes explain less than half of the discrepancy, and the remainder lacks a known reason. The DNA gave D and trimming, while V, J and clone size come from that table. This sample is represented by roughly 150,000 clones; roughly four fifths of them were singletons. The leading ten clones occupy 12% to 15% of the sample.

CDR3 length: 17 amino acids, cysteine to phenylalanine. Only the CDR3 DNA is retained, 51 bases long and in frame from the first base. Taken from the germline V gene (reference sequence), the CDR1 and CDR2 loops are LNHDA and SQIVND. V is pared back by 3 bases and J by 2 bases, with 18 bases lying between the germline termini. What the research found in general, with its limitations: The quantity of clinical and demographic metadata differed by source and by participant and was supplied without curation.

Rearrangement joined TRBV19 to TRBJ2-3; perhaps TRBD2 is the D gene, with 5 bases matching. This TCR was sampled from a human donor with acute or convalescent COVID-19. The donor label of this sample is uncertain. The source material was peripheral blood. The nucleotide sequence is given as TGTGCCAGTAGTATCTCTCTAGGACTTTCTTACACAGATACGCAGTATTTT. Its translation reads: CASSISLGLSYTDTQYF.